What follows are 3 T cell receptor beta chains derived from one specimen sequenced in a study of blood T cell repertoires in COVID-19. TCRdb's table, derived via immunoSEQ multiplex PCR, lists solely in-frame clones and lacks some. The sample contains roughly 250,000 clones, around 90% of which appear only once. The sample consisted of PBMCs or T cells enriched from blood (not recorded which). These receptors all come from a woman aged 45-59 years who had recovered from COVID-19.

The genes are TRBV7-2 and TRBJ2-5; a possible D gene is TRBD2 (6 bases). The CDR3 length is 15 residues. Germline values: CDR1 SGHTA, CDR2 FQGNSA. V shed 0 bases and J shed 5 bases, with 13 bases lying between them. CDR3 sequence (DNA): TGTGCCAGCAGCTTAGCGCCGACTGGGAGGGAGACCCAGTACTTC. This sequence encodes CASSLAPTGRETQYF.

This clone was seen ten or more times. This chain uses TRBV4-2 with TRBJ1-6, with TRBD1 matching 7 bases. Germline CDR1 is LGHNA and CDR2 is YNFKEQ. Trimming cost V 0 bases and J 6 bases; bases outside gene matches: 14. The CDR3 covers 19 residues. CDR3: CASSQETYDSGTANSPLHF. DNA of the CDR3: TGTGCCAGCAGCCAAGAAACCTACGACAGTGGGACAGCTAATTCACCCCTCCACTTT.

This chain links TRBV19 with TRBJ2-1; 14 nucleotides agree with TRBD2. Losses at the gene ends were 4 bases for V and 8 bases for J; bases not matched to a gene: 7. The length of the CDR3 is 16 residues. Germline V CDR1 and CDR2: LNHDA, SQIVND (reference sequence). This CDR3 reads CASSTTGTSGRYEQFF. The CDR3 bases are TGTGCCAGTAGTACCACCGGGACTAGCGGGAGATATGAGCAGTTCTTC.